The text below deals with one TCR beta chain. What it recognizes is unknown. This sample stems from a study of identical twins. Overall study results and limits: Abundant beta clonotypes from cord blood bore fewer insertions; memory repertoires lacked this pattern.

The CDR3 has 14 amino acids. With 4 bases removed from V and 5 bases from J, the gap between germline ends came to 11 bases. CDR1 and CDR2 from the germline V gene are KGHDR and SFDVKD. TCRdb re-called the 5' RACE reads through MiXCR, storing one row per CDR3 protein. Here the sample spans about 1.7 million distinct CDR3 sequences, about 32% being singletons. The chain combines TRBV24-1 with TRBJ2-1, with D unclear. The sequenced sample was cord blood. This clonotype was sampled from a newborn girl in good health. DNA of the CDR3: TGTGCCACCAGTGAGTCCACTTTGAACAATGAGCAGTTCTTC. This encodes CATSESTLNNEQFF.